Listed here are 2 T cell receptor beta chains from one sample, sequenced in a study of PD-1 blockade in mismatch repair-deficient tumors. Sequencing was performed with immunoSEQ multiplex PCR; in TCRdb, only in-frame clones are kept and a portion is missing. This sample has some 66,000 clones, with about 91% found just once. Sequencing was performed on peripheral blood, taken 52 weeks after starting pembrolizumab. These TCRs come from an adult with mismatch repair-deficient cancer.

This clone was observed once. This chain connects TRBV5-4 to TRBJ2-7; possibly TRBD2 for D (6 bases). Germline lookup yields CDR1 SGHNT and CDR2 YYREEE (reference sequence). There are 14 residues in the CDR3. Trimming stripped 0 bases from V and 3 bases from J, with 10 bases between. The CDR3 sequence is CASSLDGGIYEQYF. The DNA for the CDR3 is TGTGCCAGCAGCTTGGATGGGGGGATCTACGAGCAGTACTTC.

The rearrangement links TRBV27 to TRBJ1-2; 12 bases match TRBD1. V gave up 4 bases and J gave up 8 bases; unmatched junction bases: 8. Germline CDR1 MNHEY, CDR2 SMNVEV (reference sequence). CDR3 length: 15 residues. CDR3 sequence (DNA): TGTGCCAGCAGTTCCGGGACAGGGGGCTCGCGGGGCTACACCTTC. Protein product: CASSSGTGGSRGYTF.